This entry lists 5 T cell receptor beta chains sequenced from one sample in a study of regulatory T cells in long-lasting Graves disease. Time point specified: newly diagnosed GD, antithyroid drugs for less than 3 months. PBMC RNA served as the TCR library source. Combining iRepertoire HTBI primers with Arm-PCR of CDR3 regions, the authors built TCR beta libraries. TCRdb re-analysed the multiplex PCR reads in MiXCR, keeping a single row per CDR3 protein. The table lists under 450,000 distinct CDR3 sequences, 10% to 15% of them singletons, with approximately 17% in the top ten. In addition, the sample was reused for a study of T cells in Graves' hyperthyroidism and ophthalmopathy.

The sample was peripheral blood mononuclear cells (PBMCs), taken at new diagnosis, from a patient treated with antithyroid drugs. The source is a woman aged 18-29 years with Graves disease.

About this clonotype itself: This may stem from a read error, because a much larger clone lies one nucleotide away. The CDR3 is CASTRVGDYGYTF. In DNA form, the CDR3 reads TGTGCCAGCACCCGGGTCGGGGACTATGGCTACACCTTC. J is TRBJ1-2 and V is TRBV7-2, with D unclear. The CDR3 has 13 amino acids. Trimming pared 7 bases from V and 3 bases from J, leaving 12 bases between. Germline V CDR1 and CDR2: SGHTA, FQGNSA.

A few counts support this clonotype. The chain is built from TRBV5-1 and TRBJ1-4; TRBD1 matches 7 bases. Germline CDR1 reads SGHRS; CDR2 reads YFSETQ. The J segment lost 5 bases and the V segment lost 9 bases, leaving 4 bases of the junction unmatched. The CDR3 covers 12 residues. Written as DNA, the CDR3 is TGCGCCATTCGGGACAGCAATGAAAAACTGTTTTTT. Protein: CAIRDSNEKLFF.

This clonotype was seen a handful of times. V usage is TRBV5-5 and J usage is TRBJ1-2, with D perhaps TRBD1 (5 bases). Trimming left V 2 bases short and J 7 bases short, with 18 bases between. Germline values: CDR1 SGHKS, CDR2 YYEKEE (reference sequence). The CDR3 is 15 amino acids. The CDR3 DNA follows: TGTGCCAGCAGCTTCGTTGGGACCCGAAAAGGTGGCTACACCTTC. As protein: CASSFVGTRKGGYTF. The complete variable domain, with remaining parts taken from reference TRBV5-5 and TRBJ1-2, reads DAGVTQSPTHLIKTRGQQVTLRCSPISGHKSVSWYQQVLGQGPQFIFQYYEKEERGRGNFPDRFSARQFPNYSSELNVNALLLGDSALYLCASSFVGTRKGGYTFGSGTRLTVV.

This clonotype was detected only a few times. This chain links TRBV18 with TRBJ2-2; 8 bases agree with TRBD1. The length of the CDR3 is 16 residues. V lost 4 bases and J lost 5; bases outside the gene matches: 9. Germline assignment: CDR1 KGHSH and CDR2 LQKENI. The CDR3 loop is CASSLGTGSSTGELFF. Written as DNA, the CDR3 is TGTGCCAGCTCACTTGGGACAGGCAGCTCTACCGGGGAGCTGTTTTTT.

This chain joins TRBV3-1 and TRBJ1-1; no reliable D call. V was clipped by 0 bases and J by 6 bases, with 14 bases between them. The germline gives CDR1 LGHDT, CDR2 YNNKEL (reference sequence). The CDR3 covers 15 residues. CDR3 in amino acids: CASSQEPGETAEAFF. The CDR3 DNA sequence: TGTGCCAGCAGCCAAGAACCGGGTGAGACCGCTGAAGCTTTCTTT.